Sequencing of this TCR beta chain was carried out in a study of identical twins. Study findings and constraints: The study found that models underestimated out-of-frame TCR alpha sharing in monozygotic twins. Zero-insertion findings could be partly confounded by invariant cells (MAIT and iNKT cells).

This clonotype was seen many times. Its target is not known. Trimming stripped 4 bases from V and 6 bases from J, with 15 bases between. This CDR3 comprises 14 residues. CDR1 SQVTM and CDR2 ANQGSEA come from the germline V gene. A universal primer site was added by template switching, and unique molecular identifiers were carried by the cDNA. TCRdb re-derived calls from the 5' RACE reads in MiXCR, one entry per CDR3 protein. The sample consists of about 300,000 distinct CDR3 sequences, around an eighth of them appearing once. Separately, the same data were catalogued under a study of yellow fever vaccine responses in identical twins.

This chain joins TRBV29-1 and TRBJ2-2, with D possibly being TRBD2 (7 bases). The TCR originated in a woman under 30 in good health. Material for sequencing was CD8+ T cells sorted from blood. CDR3 nucleotide sequence: TGCAGCGTTGCCGAAGGGGGGGCGTCCGGGGAGCTGTTTTTT. Encoded protein: CSVAEGGASGELFF.